A single sample is the source of the 12 T cell receptor beta chains below, sequenced in a study of blood T cell repertoires in COVID-19. Clones were read by immunoSEQ multiplex PCR, and TCRdb kept only the in-frame ones, dropping some. The sample gives 250,000 to 300,000 clones, 75% to 90% of which show up once; about 2.1% is in the top ten. Sequenced sample: peripheral blood. The receptors stem from a young man with active or convalescent COVID-19.

About this clone itself: The junction and the germline gene differ at one end; a read error may be behind it. The J gene is TRBJ1-2, the V gene TRBV10-1; tentative D call: TRBD1 (6 bases). CDR1 and CDR2 (germline): WNHNN, SYGVQD (reference sequence). The CDR3 covers 15 residues. CDR3 bases: TGCGCCACCAGATCTCGGGGACCAGGGGAACCCGTCTGGTGGTTC. Translation: CATRSRGPGEPVWWF.

The chain is built from TRBV6-5 and TRBJ1-2, with TRBD1 matching over 9 bases. After removal of 6 bases from V and 3 bases from J, the junction contained 5 bases not matched to a gene. The CDR3 is made up of 14 amino acids. Germline assignment: CDR1 MNHEY and CDR2 SVGAGI. For the CDR3, the DNA is TGTGCCAGCAGCCACCGGGACAGGGACTATGGCTACACCTTC. This encodes CASSHRDRDYGYTF.

The chain combines TRBV18 with TRBJ2-5; D gene ambiguous. Germline values: CDR1 KGHSH, CDR2 LQKENI. This CDR3 is built from 13 residues. V lost 3 bases and J 4 bases, leaving 9 bases between the germline ends. The CDR3 region is CASSPGSIETQYF. DNA for the CDR3: TGTGCCAGCTCACCGGGCTCGATAGAGACCCAGTACTTC.

This sequence joins TRBV9 and TRBJ2-1; D is unresolved. With 7 bases removed from V and 9 bases from J, the gap between germline ends came to 5 bases. Germline-derived CDR1 and CDR2 are SGDLS and YYNGEE. CDR3 size: 9 residues. CDR3 amino acids: CASAGEQFF. CDR3 in DNA: TGTGCCAGCGCAGGTGAGCAGTTCTTC.

The chain carries TRBV24-1 and TRBJ2-2, with TRBD1 identical over 8 bases. Germline V gene sequence: CDR1 KGHDR, CDR2 SFDVKD. J gave up 4 bases and V 3 bases, and 6 bases lay outside the gene matches. CDR3 length: 16 amino acids. CDR3 sequence (DNA): TGTGCCACCAGTGATGCGGGGACAGGATTCACCGGGGAGCTGTTTTTT. Protein sequence: CATSDAGTGFTGELFF.

The gene calls are TRBV6-5 and TRBJ1-1; D perhaps matches TRBD1 (6 bases). The length of the CDR3 is 14 residues. Germline V gene sequence: CDR1 MNHEY, CDR2 SVGAGI. V lost 2 bases, J lost 1 base, and 8 bases lay in between. The CDR3 DNA sequence: TGTGCCAGCAGTTACGAGACAGGGAACACTGAAGCTTTCTTT. Protein product: CASSYETGNTEAFF.

J is TRBJ2-5 and V is TRBV7-9; 13 bases line up with TRBD2. The CDR3 runs 16 residues. Trimming cost V 5 bases and J 2 bases; bases outside gene matches: 5. The germline CDR1 and CDR2 sequences are SEHNR and FQNEAQ (reference sequence). This chain's CDR3 is CASSQGLAGVQETQYF. The CDR3 nucleotides are TGTGCCAGCAGCCAAGGACTAGCGGGGGTACAAGAGACCCAGTACTTC.

The CDR3 nucleotides read TGTGCCAGCAGTACGCGGGGGGGTTTCTACAATGAGCAGTTCTTC. It yields the protein CASSTRGGFYNEQFF. The chain recombines TRBV6-5 with TRBJ2-1; 9 bases fit TRBD2. Germline lookup yields CDR1 MNHEY and CDR2 SVGAGI. The CDR3 runs to 15 residues. V lost 5 bases to trimming and J lost 3 bases; unmatched junction nucleotides: 5.

J is TRBJ2-2 and V is TRBV9; 9 nucleotides align to TRBD1. There are 16 residues in the CDR3. Germline CDR1 is SGDLS and CDR2 is YYNGEE. V was pared by 4 bases and J by 7 bases, with 11 bases of the junction left unmatched. The CDR3 loop is CASSRPPTGGGGELFF. CDR3 DNA: TGTGCCAGCAGCCGTCCCCCCACAGGGGGCGGCGGGGAGCTGTTTTTT.

This clone was detected once. The CDR3 region is CASSPFPAPEGGYTF. The CDR3 coding sequence is TGTGCCAGCAGCCCCTTCCCTGCACCAGAGGGTGGCTACACCTTC. V gene TRBV27 combines with J gene TRBJ1-2, with unresolved D. This CDR3 spans 15 amino acids. Germline CDR1 MNHEY, CDR2 SMNVEV (reference sequence). Trimming cost V 6 bases and J 7 bases, with 21 bases left between them.

The CDR3 is CASSIGTANTEAFF. The CDR3 region has the DNA TGCGCCAGCAGCATTGGGACAGCGAACACTGAAGCTTTCTTT. The chain has TRBV5-1 and TRBJ1-1; 7 positions match TRBD1. J lost 1 base, V lost 4 bases, and 4 bases had no gene match. This CDR3 spans 14 amino acids. Germline lookup yields CDR1 SGHRS and CDR2 YFSETQ.

V and J are TRBV12-2 and TRBJ1-5; TRBD1 is the table's D call and was not checked against the DNA. TRBV12-2 is given as a pseudogene. This CDR3 has 15 residues. The CDR3 DNA reads TGTGCAAGTCGCTTCGAGGGGGCTTGCAATCAGCCCCAGCATTTT. It translates to CASRFEGACNQPQHF.